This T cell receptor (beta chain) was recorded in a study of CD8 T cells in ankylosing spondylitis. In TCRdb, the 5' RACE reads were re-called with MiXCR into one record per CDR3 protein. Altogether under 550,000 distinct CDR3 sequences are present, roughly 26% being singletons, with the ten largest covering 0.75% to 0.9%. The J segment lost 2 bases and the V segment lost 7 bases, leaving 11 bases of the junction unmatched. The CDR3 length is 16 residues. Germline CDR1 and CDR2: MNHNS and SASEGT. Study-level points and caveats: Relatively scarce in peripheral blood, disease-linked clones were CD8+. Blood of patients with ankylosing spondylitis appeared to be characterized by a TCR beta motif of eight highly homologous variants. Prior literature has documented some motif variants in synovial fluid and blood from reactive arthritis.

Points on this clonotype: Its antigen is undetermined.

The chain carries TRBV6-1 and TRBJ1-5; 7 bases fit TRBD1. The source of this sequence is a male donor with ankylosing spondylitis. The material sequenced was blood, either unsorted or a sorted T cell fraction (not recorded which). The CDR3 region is CASTLGPQGGNQPQHF. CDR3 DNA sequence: TGTGCCAGCACCCTCGGCCCGCAGGGGGGCAATCAGCCCCAGCATTTT.